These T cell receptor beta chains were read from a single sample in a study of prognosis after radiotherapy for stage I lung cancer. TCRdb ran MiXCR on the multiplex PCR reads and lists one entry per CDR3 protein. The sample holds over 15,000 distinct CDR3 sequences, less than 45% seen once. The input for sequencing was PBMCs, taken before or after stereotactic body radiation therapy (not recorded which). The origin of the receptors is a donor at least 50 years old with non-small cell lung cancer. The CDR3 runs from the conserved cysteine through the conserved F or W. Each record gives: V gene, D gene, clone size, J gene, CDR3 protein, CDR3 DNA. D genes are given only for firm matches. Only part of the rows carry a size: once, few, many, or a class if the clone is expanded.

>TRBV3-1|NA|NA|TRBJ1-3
CASSQELRTLTIYF
TGTGCCAGCAGCCAAGAGCTACGGACTTTGACCATATATTTT
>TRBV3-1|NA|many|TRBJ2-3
CASSQGGASTDTQYF
TGTGCCAGCAGCCAAGGCGGGGCCAGCACAGATACGCAGTATTTT
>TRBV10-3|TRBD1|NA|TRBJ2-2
CAIMDRGQSTGELFF
TGTGCCATCATGGACAGGGGGCAGAGCACCGGGGAGCTGTTTTTT
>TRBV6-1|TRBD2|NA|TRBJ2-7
CASSRASGRFNEQYF
TGTGCCAGCAGCCGAGCTAGCGGGAGGTTTAACGAGCAGTACTTC
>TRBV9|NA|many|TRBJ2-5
CASSVAQFQEQETQYF
TGTGCCAGCAGCGTAGCTCAGTTTCAGGAGCAAGAGACCCAGTACTTC
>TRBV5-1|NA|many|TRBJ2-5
CASSLEGGGETQYF
TGCGCCAGCAGCTTGGAGGGGGGTGGAGAGACCCAGTACTTC
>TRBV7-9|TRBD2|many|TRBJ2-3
CASSYPQGGSATDTQYF
TGTGCCAGCAGCTACCCTCAGGGCGGGAGTGCGACAGATACGCAGTATTTT
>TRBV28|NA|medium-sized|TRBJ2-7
CASSLSRQGTLTYEQYF
TGTGCCAGCAGTTTATCCCGTCAGGGGACGCTGACCTACGAGCAGTACTTC
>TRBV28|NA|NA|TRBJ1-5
CASSSPAQPQHF
TGTGCCAGCAGTTCGCCGGCTCAGCCCCAGCATTTT
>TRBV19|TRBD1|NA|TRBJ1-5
CASSRSGTGNSNQPQHF
TGTGCCAGTAGTCGTTCCGGGACAGGGAATAGCAATCAGCCCCAGCATTTT
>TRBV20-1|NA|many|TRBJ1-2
CSASPGANYGYTF
TGCAGTGCTAGTCCAGGGGCTAACTATGGCTACACCTTC
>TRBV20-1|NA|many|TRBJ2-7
CSASPGGSFSYEQYF
TGCAGTGCTTCCCCCGGCGGAAGTTTCTCCTACGAGCAGTACTTC
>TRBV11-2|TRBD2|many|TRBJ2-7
CASSQSAGGLAYEQYF
TGTGCCAGCAGCCAATCTGCGGGAGGGCTGGCGTACGAGCAGTACTTC
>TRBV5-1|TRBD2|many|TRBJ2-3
CASSLAGAGATDTQYF
TGCGCCAGCAGCTTGGCCGGGGCGGGAGCTACAGATACGCAGTATTTT
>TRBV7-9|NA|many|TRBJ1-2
CASSLSVGNYGYTF
TGTGCCAGCAGCTTATCTGTTGGAAACTATGGCTACACCTTC
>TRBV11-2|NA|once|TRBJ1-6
CASSLQARNSPLHF
TGTGCCAGCAGCCTACAGGCAAGAAATTCACCCCTCCACTTT
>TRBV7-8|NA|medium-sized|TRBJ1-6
CASSLATDSPLHF
TGTGCCAGCAGCTTAGCGACGGATTCACCCCTCCACTTT
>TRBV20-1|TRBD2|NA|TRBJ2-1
CSAREGGVGNEQFF
TGCAGTGCTAGAGAGGGAGGGGTCGGCAATGAGCAGTTCTTC
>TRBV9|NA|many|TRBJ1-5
CASSPFGSNQPQHF
TGTGCCAGCAGCCCATTCGGGTCTAACCAGCCCCAGCATTTT
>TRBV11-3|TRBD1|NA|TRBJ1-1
CASSLSYDRGSDTEAFF
TGTGCCAGCAGCTTATCATATGACAGGGGGAGTGACACTGAAGCTTTCTTT
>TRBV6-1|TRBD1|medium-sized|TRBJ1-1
CASRGTQGASEAFF
TGTGCCAGCCGGGGAACACAGGGGGCATCTGAAGCTTTCTTT
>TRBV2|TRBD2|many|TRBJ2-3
CASSSDGRGTDTQYF
TGTGCCAGCTCGAGTGACGGGAGGGGCACAGATACGCAGTATTTT
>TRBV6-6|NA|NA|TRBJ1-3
CASSYSGQSSGNTIYF
TGTGCCAGCAGTTACTCGGGCCAGAGCTCTGGAAACACCATATATTTT
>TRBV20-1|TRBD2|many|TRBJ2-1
CSAREGLAGRPHQFF
TGCAGTGCTAGAGAGGGACTAGCGGGACGACCCCACCAGTTCTTC
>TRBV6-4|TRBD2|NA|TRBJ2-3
CASSDSAGVTDTQYF
TGTGCCAGCAGTGACTCTGCGGGGGTCACAGATACACAGTATTTT
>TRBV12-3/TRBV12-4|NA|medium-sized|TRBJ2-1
CASSLSGAGEQFF
TGTGCCAGCAGTTTATCAGGGGCCGGGGAGCAGTTCTTC
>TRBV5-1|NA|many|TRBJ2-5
CASSYNQGGTETQYF
TGCGCCAGCAGCTACAACCAGGGGGGAACGGAGACCCAGTACTTC
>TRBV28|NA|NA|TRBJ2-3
CASSLLPDTQYF
TGTGCCAGCAGTTTGTTGCCAGATACGCAGTATTTT
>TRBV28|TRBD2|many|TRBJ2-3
CASRSAVRASGALVDTQYF
TGTGCCAGCAGATCTGCGGTAAGGGCTAGCGGGGCCCTGGTGGATACGCAGTATTTT
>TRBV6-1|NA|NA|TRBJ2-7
CASSMTTTRPYEQYF
TGTGCCAGCAGTATGACCACCACGCGCCCCTACGAGCAGTACTTC
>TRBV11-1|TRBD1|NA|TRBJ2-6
CASSLGGQGKSGANVLTF
TGTGCCAGCAGCTTAGGGGGACAGGGTAAATCTGGGGCCAACGTCCTGACTTTC
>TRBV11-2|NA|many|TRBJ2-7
CASSLSRVEQYF
TGTGCCAGCAGCTTATCCAGGGTGGAGCAGTACTTC
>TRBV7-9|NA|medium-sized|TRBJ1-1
CASSLASLNTEAFF
TGTGCCAGCAGCTTAGCGTCCTTGAACACTGAAGCTTTCTTT
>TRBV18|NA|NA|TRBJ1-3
CASSPSAGGSSGNTIYF
TGTGCCAGCTCACCAAGTGCTGGGGGCAGCTCTGGAAACACCATATATTTT
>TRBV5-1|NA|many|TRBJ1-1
CASSFQGGTEAFF
TGCGCCAGCAGCTTCCAGGGAGGGACTGAAGCTTTCTTT
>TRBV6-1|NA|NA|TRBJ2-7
CASRGLGRSYEQYF
TGTGCCAGCAGGGGCCTTGGCAGGTCGTACGAGCAGTACTTC
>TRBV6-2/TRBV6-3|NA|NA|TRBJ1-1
CASSYSGWDGTEAFF
TGTGCCAGCAGTTACTCTGGATGGGATGGCACTGAAGCTTTCTTT
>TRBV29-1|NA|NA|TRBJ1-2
CSVDRESYGYTF
TGCAGCGTTGACAGGGAGAGCTATGGCTACACCTTC
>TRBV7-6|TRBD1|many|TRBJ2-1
CASSSGQGTYNEQFF
TGTGCCAGCAGCTCCGGACAGGGCACCTACAATGAGCAGTTCTTC
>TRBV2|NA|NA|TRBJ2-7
CASSPRGYEQYF
TGTGCCAGCAGTCCCAGGGGCTACGAGCAGTACTTC
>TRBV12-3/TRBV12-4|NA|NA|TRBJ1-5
CASTPTLDPGPLQPQHF
TGTGCCAGCACTCCCACGTTGGATCCAGGGCCCCTTCAGCCCCAACATTTT
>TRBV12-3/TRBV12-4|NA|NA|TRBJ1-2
CASSDQTAGGYTF
TGTGCCAGCAGTGACCAGACAGCTGGTGGCTACACCTTC
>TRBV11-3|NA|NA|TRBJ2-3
CASSIPTGTDTQYF
TGTGCCAGCAGCATCCCAACAGGGACAGATACGCAGTATTTT
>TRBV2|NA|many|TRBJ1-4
CASSEEGRPSGLFF
TGTGCCAGCAGTGAAGAAGGGAGGCCCAGCGGACTGTTTTTT
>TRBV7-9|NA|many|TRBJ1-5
CASSSDSSYQPQHF
TGTGCCAGCAGCTCTGATTCGAGTTATCAGCCCCAGCATTTT
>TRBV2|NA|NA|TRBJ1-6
CASSETPSSYNSPLHF
TGTGCCAGCAGTGAAACTCCGAGCTCCTATAATTCACCCCTCCACTTT
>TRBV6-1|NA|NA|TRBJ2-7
CASGPGPVGEQYF
TGTGCCAGCGGCCCAGGACCCGTCGGAGAGCAGTACTTC
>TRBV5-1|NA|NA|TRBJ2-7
CASSLGDTVHEQYF
TGCGCCAGCAGCCTGGGAGATACCGTACACGAGCAGTACTTC
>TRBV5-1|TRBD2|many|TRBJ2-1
CASSFLAGDGYNEQFF
TGCGCCAGCAGTTTTCTAGCGGGGGATGGATACAATGAGCAGTTCTTC
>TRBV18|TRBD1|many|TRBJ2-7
CASSRQGTVAREQYF
TGTGCCAGCTCGAGACAGGGAACGGTGGCACGCGAGCAGTACTTC
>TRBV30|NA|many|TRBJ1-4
CAWSLTGSGEKLFF
TGTGCCTGGAGTCTTACAGGGAGCGGTGAAAAACTGTTTTTT
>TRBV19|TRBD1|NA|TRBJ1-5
CASSTRTGGLYQPQHF
TGTGCCAGTAGCACTAGGACAGGGGGCCTCTATCAGCCCCAGCATTTT
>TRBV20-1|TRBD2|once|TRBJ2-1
CSAVSGGFYNEQFF
TGCAGTGCTGTAAGCGGGGGTTTCTACAATGAGCAGTTCTTC
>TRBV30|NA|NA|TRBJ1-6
CAWTGKGPLHF
TGTGCCTGGACAGGGAAAGGACCCCTCCACTTT
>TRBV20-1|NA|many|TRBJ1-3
CSARGPSGNTIYF
TGCAGTGCTAGAGGACCTTCAGGAAACACCATATATTTT